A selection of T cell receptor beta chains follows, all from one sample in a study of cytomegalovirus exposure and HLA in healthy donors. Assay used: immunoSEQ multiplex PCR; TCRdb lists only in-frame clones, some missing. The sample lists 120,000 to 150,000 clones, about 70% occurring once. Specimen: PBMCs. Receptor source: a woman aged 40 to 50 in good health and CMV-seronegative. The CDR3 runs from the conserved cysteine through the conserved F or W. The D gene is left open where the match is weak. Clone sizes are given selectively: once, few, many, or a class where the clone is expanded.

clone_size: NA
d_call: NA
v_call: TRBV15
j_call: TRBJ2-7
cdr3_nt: TGTGCCACCAGCAGAGGGGGCAGGGTTAACTACGAGCAGTACTTC
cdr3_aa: CATSRGGRVNYEQYF

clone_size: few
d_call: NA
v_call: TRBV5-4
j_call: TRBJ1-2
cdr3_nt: TGTGCCAGCAGCCCAAAGGGGACAATGGATTCTAACTATGGCTACACCTTC
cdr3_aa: CASSPKGTMDSNYGYTF

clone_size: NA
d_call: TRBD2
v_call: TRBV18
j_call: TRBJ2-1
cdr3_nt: TGTGCCAGCTCACGAATCTACGGGACTAGCGGCCGCAATGAGCAGTTCTTC
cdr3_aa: CASSRIYGTSGRNEQFF

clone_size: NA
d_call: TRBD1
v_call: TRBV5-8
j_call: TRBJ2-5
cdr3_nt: TGTGCCAGCAGCTCGGGACAGGGGGTTTCGGAGACCCAGTACTTC
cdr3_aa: CASSSGQGVSETQYF

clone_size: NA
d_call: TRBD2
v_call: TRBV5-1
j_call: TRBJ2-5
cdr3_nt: TGCGCCAGCAGCCCCCCCCGGGAGGGGCTAGCGGGGAAAGAGACCCAGTACTTC
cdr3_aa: CASSPPREGLAGKETQYF

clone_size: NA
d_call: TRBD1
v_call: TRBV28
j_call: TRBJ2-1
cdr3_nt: TGTGCCAGCAGTTTCTCTCCCGGGACAGGTATTGAGCAGTTCTTC
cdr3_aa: CASSFSPGTGIEQFF

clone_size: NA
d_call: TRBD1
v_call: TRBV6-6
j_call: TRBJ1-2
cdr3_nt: TGTGCCAGCAGTCCGGGACAGGGTGGCTACACCTTC
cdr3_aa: CASSPGQGGYTF

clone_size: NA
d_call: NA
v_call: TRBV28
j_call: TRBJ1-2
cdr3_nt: TGTGCCAGCAGTTCCCCAGGGAACTATGGCTACACCTTC
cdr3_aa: CASSSPGNYGYTF

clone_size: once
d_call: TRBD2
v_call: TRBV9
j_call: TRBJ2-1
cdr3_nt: TGTGCCAGCAGCGATCGACTAGCTCTCGGTGAGCAGTTCTTC
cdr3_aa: CASSDRLALGEQFF

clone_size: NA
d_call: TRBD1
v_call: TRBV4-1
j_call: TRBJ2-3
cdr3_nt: TGCGCCAGCAGCCAAGTAATACAGGGGGGAACAGATACGCAGTATTTT
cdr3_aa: CASSQVIQGGTDTQYF

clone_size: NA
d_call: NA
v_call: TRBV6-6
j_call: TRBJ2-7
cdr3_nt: TGTGCCAGCAGTGCGCAACCGGGCTACGAGCAGTACTTC
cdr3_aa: CASSAQPGYEQYF

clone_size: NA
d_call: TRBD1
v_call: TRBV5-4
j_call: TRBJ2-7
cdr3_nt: TGTGCCAGCAGCCGGACCCAGGACAGGTACAGGGAGCAGTACTTC
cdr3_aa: CASSRTQDRYREQYF

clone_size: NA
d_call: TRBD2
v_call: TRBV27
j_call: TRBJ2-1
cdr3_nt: TGTGCCAGCAGACTAGCGGGTGCTACCTACAATGAGCAGTTCTTC
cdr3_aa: CASRLAGATYNEQFF

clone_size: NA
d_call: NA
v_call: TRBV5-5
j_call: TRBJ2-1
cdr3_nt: TGTGCCAGCAGCTTTCGGCTCCGGGATGAGCAGTTCTTC
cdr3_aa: CASSFRLRDEQFF

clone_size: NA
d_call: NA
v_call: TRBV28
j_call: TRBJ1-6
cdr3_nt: TGTGCCAGCACTACGGACAGCTCCTATAATTCACCCCTCCACTTT
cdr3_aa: CASTTDSSYNSPLHF

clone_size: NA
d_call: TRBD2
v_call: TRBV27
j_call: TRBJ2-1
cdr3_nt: TGTGCCAGCAGTTTCATGGTGACTAGCGGGAGCGCTGAGCAGTTCTTC
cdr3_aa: CASSFMVTSGSAEQFF

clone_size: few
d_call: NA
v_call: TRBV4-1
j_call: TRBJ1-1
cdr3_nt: TGCGCCAGCCGTACATGGAACACTGAAGCTTTCTTT
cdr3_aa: CASRTWNTEAFF

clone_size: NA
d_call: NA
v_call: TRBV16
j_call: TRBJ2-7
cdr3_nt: TGTGCCAGCAGCCTCCTAGGGGGCTCCTACGAGCAGTACTTC
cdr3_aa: CASSLLGGSYEQYF

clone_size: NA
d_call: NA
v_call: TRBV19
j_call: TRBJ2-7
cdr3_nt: TGTGCCAGTAGTGATAACCTACGGCGGACAGTTCGCTCCTACGAGCAGTACTTC
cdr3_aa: CASSDNLRRTVRSYEQYF

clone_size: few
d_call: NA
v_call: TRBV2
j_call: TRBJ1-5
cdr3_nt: TGTGCCAGCAGCCTCCGGGAAGGAAATCAGCCCCAGCATTTT
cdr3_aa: CASSLREGNQPQHF

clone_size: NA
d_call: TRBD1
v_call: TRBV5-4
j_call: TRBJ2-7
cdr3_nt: TGTGCCAGCAGCGTGGACAGGGGATCCTACGAGCAGTACTTC
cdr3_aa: CASSVDRGSYEQYF

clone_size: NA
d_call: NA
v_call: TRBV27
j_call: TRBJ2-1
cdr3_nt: TGTGCCAGCAGTTCCATGGGCCCCTACAATGAGCAGTTCTTC
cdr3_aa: CASSSMGPYNEQFF

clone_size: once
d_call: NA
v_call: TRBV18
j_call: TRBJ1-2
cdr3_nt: TGTGCCAGCTCAAACACCCGGGTAGTCGATGGCTACACCTTC
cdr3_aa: CASSNTRVVDGYTF

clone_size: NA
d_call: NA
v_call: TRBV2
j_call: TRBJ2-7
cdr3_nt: TGTGCCAGCATGGAACAGGTTTACGAGCAGTACTTC
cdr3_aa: CASMEQVYEQYF

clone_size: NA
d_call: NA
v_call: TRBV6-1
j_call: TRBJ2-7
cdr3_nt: TGTGCCAGCATTCAGAATTACGAGCAGTACTTC
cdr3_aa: CASIQNYEQYF

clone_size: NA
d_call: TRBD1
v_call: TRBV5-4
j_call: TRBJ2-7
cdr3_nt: TGTGCCAGCAGCTCGCGGACAGGGGCCACCTACGAGCAGTACTTC
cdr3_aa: CASSSRTGATYEQYF

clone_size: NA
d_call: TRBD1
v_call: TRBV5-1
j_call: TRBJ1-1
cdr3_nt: TGCGCCAGCAGCTCGGGACAGGGGGATCAGGCTGAAGCTTTCTTT
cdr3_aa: CASSSGQGDQAEAFF

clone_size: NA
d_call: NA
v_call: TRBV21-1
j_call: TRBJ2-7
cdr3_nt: TGTGCCAGCAGCAAAAGTCGCGTCCGGCAGTACTTC
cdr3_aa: CASSKSRVRQYF

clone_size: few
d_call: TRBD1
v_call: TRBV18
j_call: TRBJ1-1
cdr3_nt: TGTGCCAGCTCACAGGCTACAGGGGCGGACACTGAAGCTTTCTTT
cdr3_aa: CASSQATGADTEAFF

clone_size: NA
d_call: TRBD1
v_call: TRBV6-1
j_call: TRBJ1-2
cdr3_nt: TGTGCCAGCAGTGAACAGGGGGTAAATGGCTACACCTTC
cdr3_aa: CASSEQGVNGYTF

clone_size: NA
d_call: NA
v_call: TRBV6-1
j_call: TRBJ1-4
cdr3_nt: TGTGCCAGCACCACAGGGACCGCTAATGAAAAACTGTTTTTT
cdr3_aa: CASTTGTANEKLFF

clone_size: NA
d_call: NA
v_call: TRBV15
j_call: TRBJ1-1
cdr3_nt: TGTGCCACCAGCCCGGGAGGGGAAGGGAAGTTCGGAGCTTTCTTT
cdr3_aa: CATSPGGEGKFGAFF

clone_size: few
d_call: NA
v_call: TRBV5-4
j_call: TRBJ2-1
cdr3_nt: TGTGCCAGCAGAGGACAGTCGGACAATGAGCAGTTCTTC
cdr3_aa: CASRGQSDNEQFF

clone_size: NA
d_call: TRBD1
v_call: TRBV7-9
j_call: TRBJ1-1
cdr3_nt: TGTGCCAGCAGCTCCCAATCCCGGCTGGGACAGGGGAACACTGAAGCTTTCTTT
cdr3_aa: CASSSQSRLGQGNTEAFF

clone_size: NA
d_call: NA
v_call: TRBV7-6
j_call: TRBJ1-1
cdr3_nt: TGTGCCAGCAGCTTACTAAGTTTGACAGCCCTGAACACTGAAGCTTTCTTT
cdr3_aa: CASSLLSLTALNTEAFF

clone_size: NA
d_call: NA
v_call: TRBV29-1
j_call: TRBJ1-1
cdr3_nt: TGCAGCGTTGAAACACACCAGAACACTGAAGCTTTCTTT
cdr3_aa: CSVETHQNTEAFF